What follows is one TCR beta chain and its context. Its antigen is undetermined. This specimen comes from a study of post-analysis software for immune sequencing data. Overall study: Clinical courses comprised relapsing-remitting, secondary progressive and progressive-relapsing multiple sclerosis.

V was shortened by 7 bases and J by 0 bases, with 14 bases between the two germline ends. The CDR3 loop spans 15 amino acids. The germline CDR1 and CDR2 sequences are MNHEY and SVGAGI. General study findings and limits: TRBV5-6, TRBV5-1 and TRBV20-1 were among roughly 5 TRBV segments more frequent in patients than controls. Batch-matched samples strongly co-clustered by F measure. Normalized Chao1 diversity was significantly reduced in patients versus controls.

Included in the TCR beta cDNA libraries were unique molecular identifiers. Researchers reported a few hundred thousand cDNA molecules coming from roughly 0.93 to 9.6 million T cells. TCRdb re-analysed the PCR reads in MiXCR, keeping a single row per CDR3 protein. The sample has hundreds of thousands of distinct CDR3 sequences; around 27% are singletons. The rearrangement uses TRBV6-5 and TRBJ2-3, with a possible D match to TRBD1 (6 bases). The clonotype comes from a girl under 18 with multiple sclerosis. Sequencing was performed on blood. The CDR3 spells CASTLGQSSTDTQYF. The CDR3 DNA reads as TGTGCCAGCACCCTAGGACAGTCTAGCACAGATACGCAGTATTTT.